Each of the 9 T cell receptor beta chains below was sequenced from the same sample in a study of T cell responses to AZD1222 COVID-19 vaccine. The repertoire was sequenced with immunoSEQ multiplex PCR; TCRdb's copy has only in-frame clones and lacks some. The table lists about 190,000 clones, 85% to 95% of them singletons. This sample comprised peripheral blood, obtained on day 0 of AZD1222 vaccination. The receptors derive from an adult in good health.

The J gene is TRBJ1-5, the V gene TRBV7-2; the D is unclear. This CDR3 contains 14 residues. Germline CDR1 and CDR2: SGHTA and FQGNSA. The V end was cut by 1 base, the J end by 3 bases, with 7 bases between. Here the CDR3 reads CASSLGGFNQPQHF. In DNA, the CDR3 is TGTGCCAGCAGCTTAGGGGGATTCAATCAGCCCCAGCATTTT.

This clone has only one observation. The chain has TRBV27 and TRBJ1-1; TRBD1 might be the D (5 bases). With 3 bases removed from V and 1 base from J, the gap between germline ends came to 9 bases. The CDR3 extends over 14 amino acids. In germline, CDR1 is MNHEY, CDR2 SMNVEV (reference sequence). CDR3 in amino acids: CASSFADRNTEAFF. Here the CDR3 DNA reads TGTGCCAGCAGTTTCGCCGACAGGAACACTGAAGCTTTCTTT.

The chain combines TRBV2 with TRBJ2-1; no clear D. The germline CDR1 and CDR2 sequences are SNHLY and FYNNEI. Trimming cost V 4 bases and J 10 bases, with 8 bases left between them. CDR3 length: 11 amino acids. The CDR3 spells CASSALWEQFF. The CDR3 DNA reads as TGTGCCAGCAGTGCCCTTTGGGAGCAGTTCTTC.

The chain joins TRBV14 to TRBJ2-2; no definite D call. V was cut by 3 bases and J by 8 bases, with 4 bases left in between. CDR1 is SGHDN and CDR2 is FVKESK in the germline V gene. This CDR3 region has 11 residues. As DNA, the CDR3 is TGTGCCAGCAGCCAGGAAGGGGAGCTGTTTTTT. Protein: CASSQEGELFF.

The chain recombines TRBV2 with TRBJ2-7; TRBD1 matches at 10 bases. The CDR3 loop spans 15 amino acids. V trimming: 7 bases; J trimming: 5 bases; junction bases outside the gene matches: 11. The V gene's germline CDR1 is SNHLY and CDR2 FYNNEI. The CDR3 bases are TGTGCCAGCAACTTAGCCGGGACAGGGGCGGACGAGCAGTACTTC. Its protein is CASNLAGTGADEQYF. The variable domain in full, completed from reference TRBV2 and TRBJ2-7, reads EPEVTQTPSHQVTQMGQEVILRCVPISNHLYFYWYRQILGQKVEFLVSFYNNEISEKSEIFDDQFSVERPDGSNFTLKIRSTKLEDSAMYFCASNLAGTGADEQYFGPGTRLTVT.

The genes are TRBV3-1 (or the pseudogene TRBV3-2) and TRBJ1-1; possibly TRBD1 for D (6 bases). V was clipped by 1 base and J by 3 bases, with 9 bases between them. CDR1 and CDR2 from the germline V gene are LGHDT and YNNKEL (reference sequence). The CDR3 sequence is 14 residues long. The CDR3 loop is CASSQVGGHTEAFF. The CDR3 nucleotides are TGTGCCAGCAGCCAAGTCGGGGGCCACACTGAAGCTTTCTTT.

The V gene is TRBV6-2 or TRBV6-3, the J gene TRBJ1-5; maybe TRBD1 (5 bases). The CDR3 consists of 15 residues. Trimming cost V 3 bases and J 3 bases, with 12 bases left between them. In germline, CDR1 is MNHEY, CDR2 SVGEGT. This CDR3 reads CASSYSRQLNQPQHF. DNA for the CDR3: TGTGCCAGCAGTTATTCTCGACAGCTCAATCAGCCCCAGCATTTT.

This clone was observed once. The chain employs TRBV15 and TRBJ2-3; TRBD2 agrees at 9 bases. CDR3 size: 17 residues. Trimming removed 5 bases from V and 4 bases from J; junction bases left unmatched: 13. Germline CDR1 and CDR2: LNHNV and YYDKDF (reference sequence). The CDR3 sequence: CATSPRGGGAPPDTQYF. The CDR3 bases are TGTGCCACCAGCCCCCGAGGCGGGGGGGCTCCCCCAGATACGCAGTATTTT.

The V gene is TRBV7-9, the J gene TRBJ2-5, with 11 bases that match TRBD2. Germline V gene sequence: CDR1 SEHNR, CDR2 FQNEAQ (reference sequence). V was clipped by 5 bases and J by 2 bases; unmatched bases: 7. The CDR3 length is 16 residues. The CDR3 region has the DNA TGTGCCAGCAGCAAAAGCGGGACTAGCGGACAAGAGACCCAGTACTTC. Residues: CASSKSGTSGQETQYF.